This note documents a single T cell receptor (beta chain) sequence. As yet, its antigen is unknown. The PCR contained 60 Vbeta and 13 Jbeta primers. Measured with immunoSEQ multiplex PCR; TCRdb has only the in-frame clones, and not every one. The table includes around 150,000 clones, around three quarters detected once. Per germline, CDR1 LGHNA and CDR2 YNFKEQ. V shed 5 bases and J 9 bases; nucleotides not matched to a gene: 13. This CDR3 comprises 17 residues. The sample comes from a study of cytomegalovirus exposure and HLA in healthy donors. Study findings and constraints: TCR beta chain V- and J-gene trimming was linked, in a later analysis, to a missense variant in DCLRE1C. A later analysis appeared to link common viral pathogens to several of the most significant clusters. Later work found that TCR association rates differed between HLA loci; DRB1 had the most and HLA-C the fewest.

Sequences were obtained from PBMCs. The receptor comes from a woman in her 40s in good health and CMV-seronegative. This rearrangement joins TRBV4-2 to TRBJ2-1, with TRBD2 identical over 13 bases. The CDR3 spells CASSASSGTSGNLEQFF. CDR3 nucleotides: TGTGCCAGCAGCGCCAGTTCCGGGACTAGCGGGAATCTTGAGCAGTTCTTC.